This T cell receptor beta chain was sequenced in a study of T cells after somatic rescue of genetic block. J gave up 1 base and V 5 bases, and 4 bases lay outside the gene matches. The germline V gene encodes CDR1 LNHNV and CDR2 YYDKDF (reference sequence). The CDR3 runs to 15 residues. The assay was immunoSEQ multiplex PCR, and TCRdb's table has in-frame clones only and misses some. The table shows more than 65,000 clones, with approximately 91% occurring only once. The rearrangement links TRBV15 to TRBJ2-4, with 8 bases identical to TRBD1. The material sequenced was peripheral blood mononuclear cells (PBMCs). The receptor comes from a man in his thirties or forties. The CDR3 DNA reads TGTGCCACCAGCCCCAGGGGGCTTGCCAAAAACATTCAGTACTTC. This gives the protein CATSPRGLAKNIQYF.